This TCR beta chain was observed in a study of blood T cells in healthy people across ages. The study's findings and limits: For the donors, CMV status was unknown and possibly confounded expanded clonotype changes. Naive T cell percentage showed a strong correlation with the diversity of TCR beta. Older age coincided with a roughly linear decline in TCR beta diversity per million T cells.

Each sample gave at least 6 million isolated PBMCs. The authors ran a second PCR of about 6 to 12 cycles using a sample-barcoded 5' primer and a J-beta primer mix. In TCRdb, the 5' RACE reads were re-called with MiXCR into one record per CDR3 protein. This table has approximately 1.5 million distinct CDR3 sequences, roughly 43% appearing once. J was trimmed by 6 bases and V by 4 bases; bases with no gene match: 9. Germline V lookup: CDR1 MNHEY, CDR2 SVGEGT. This CDR3 region has 16 residues. This clonotype was counted between two and nine times. Its cognate antigen is unknown. The source is a woman aged 18-29 years in good health. The sample taken for sequencing was blood. The gene calls are TRBV6-2 or TRBV6-3 and TRBJ2-3, with 11 bases fitting TRBD1. The CDR3 nucleotides are TGTGCCAGCAGTTGGACCCGGGACAGGGGGTCTGATACGCAGTATTTT. Translating gives CASSWTRDRGSDTQYF.